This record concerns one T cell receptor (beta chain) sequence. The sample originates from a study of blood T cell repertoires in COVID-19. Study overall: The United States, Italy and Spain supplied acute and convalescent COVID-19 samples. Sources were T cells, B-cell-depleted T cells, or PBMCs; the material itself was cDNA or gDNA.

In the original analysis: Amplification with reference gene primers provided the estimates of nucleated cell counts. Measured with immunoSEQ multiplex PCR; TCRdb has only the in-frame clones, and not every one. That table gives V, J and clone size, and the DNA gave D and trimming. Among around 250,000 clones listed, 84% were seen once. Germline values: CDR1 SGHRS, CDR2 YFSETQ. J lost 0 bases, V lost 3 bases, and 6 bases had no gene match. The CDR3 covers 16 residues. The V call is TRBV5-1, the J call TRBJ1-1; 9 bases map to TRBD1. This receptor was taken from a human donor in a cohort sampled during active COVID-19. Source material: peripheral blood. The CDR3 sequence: CASSSWTGVVNTEAFF. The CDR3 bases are TGCGCCAGCAGCTCATGGACAGGGGTGGTGAACACTGAAGCTTTCTTT.